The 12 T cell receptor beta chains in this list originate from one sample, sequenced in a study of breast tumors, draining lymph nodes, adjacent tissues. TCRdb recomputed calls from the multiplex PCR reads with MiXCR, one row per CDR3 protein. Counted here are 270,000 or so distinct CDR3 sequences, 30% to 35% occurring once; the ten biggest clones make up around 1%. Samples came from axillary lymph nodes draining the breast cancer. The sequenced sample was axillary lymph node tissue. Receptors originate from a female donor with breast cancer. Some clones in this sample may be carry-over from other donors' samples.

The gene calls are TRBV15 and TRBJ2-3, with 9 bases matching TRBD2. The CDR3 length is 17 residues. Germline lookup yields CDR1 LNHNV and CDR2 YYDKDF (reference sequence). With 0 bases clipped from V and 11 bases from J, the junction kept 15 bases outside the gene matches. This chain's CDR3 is CATSRDRGGRGYNEQYF. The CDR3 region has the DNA TGTGCCACCAGCAGAGATAGGGGCGGGAGGGGCTACAATGAGCAGTATTTT.

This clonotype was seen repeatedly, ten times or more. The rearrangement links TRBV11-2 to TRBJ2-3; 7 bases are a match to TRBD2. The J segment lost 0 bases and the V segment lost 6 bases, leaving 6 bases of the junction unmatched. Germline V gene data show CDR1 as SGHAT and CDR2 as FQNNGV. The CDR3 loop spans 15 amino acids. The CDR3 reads CASSVAGTSTDTQYF. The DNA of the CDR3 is TGTGCCAGCAGTGTAGCGGGTACTAGCACAGATACGCAGTATTTT. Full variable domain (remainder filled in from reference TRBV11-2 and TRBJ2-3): EAGVAQSPRYKIIEKRQSVAFWCNPISGHATLYWYQQILGQGPKLLIQFQNNGVVDDSQLPKDRFSAERLKGVDSTLKIQPAKLEDSAVYLCASSVAGTSTDTQYFGPGTRLTVL.

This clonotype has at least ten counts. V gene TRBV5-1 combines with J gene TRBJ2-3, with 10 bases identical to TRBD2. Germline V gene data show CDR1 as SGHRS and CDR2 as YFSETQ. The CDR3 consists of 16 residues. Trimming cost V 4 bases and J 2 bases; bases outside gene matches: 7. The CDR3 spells CASSMTSGPPTDTQYF. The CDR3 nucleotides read TGCGCCAGCAGCATGACTAGCGGGCCGCCCACAGATACGCAGTATTTT.

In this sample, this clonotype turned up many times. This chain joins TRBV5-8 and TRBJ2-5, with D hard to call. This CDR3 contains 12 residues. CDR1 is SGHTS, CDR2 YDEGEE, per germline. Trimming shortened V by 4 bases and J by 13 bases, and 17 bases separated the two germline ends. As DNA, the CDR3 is TGTGCCAGCAGCATAAAAAGGGCTCGTTCGTACTTC. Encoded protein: CASSIKRARSYF.

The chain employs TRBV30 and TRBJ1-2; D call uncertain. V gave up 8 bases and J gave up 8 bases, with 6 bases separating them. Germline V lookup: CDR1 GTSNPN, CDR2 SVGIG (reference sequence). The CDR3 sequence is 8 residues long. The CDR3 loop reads CAAHGYTF. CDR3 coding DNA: TGTGCCGCTCACGGCTACACCTTC.

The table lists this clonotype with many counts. CDR3 bases: TGTGCCAGCAGCTACAAAGGAGACGAGCAGTACTTC. Protein product: CASSYKGDEQYF. The V call is TRBV4-2, the J call TRBJ2-7; D gene uncertain. Germline V CDR1 and CDR2: LGHNA, YNFKEQ. Trimming pared 5 bases from V and 5 bases from J, leaving 10 bases between. The CDR3 covers 12 residues.

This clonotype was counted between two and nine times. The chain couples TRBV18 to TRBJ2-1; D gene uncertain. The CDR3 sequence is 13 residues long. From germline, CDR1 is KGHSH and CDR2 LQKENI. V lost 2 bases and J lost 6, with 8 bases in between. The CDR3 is CASSPVTGNEQFF. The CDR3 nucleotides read TGTGCCAGCTCACCAGTCACGGGCAATGAGCAGTTCTTC.

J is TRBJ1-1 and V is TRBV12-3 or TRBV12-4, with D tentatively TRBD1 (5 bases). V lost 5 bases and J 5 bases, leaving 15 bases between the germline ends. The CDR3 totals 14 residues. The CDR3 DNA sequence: TGTGCCAGCAGTACCAGACACCGGGGGACTGAAGCTTTCTTT. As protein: CASSTRHRGTEAFF.

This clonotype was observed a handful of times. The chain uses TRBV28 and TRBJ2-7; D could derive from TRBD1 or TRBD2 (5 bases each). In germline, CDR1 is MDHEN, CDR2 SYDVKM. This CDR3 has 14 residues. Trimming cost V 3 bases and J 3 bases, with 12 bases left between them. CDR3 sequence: CASSFIRGDYEQYF. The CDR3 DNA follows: TGTGCCAGCAGTTTTATAAGGGGAGACTACGAGCAGTACTTC.

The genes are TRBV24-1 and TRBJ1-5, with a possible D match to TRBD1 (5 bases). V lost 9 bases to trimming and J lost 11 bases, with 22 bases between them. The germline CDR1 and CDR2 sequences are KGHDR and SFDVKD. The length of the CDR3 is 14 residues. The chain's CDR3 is CATSRGLGLSAQHF. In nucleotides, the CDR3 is TGTGCCACCTCCCGGGGGTTGGGGCTATCAGCCCAGCATTTT.

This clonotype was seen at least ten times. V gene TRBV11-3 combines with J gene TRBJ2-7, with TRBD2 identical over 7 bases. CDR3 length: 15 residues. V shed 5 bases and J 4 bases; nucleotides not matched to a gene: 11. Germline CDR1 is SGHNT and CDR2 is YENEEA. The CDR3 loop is CASSPRTAGVYEQYF. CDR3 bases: TGTGCCAGCAGCCCACGGACTGCGGGAGTTTACGAGCAGTACTTC.

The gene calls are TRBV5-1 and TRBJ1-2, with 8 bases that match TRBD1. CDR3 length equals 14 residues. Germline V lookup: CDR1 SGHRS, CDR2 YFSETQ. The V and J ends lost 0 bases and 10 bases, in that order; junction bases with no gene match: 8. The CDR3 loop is CASSLGQGIFPYTF. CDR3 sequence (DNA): TGCGCCAGCAGCTTGGGACAGGGGATCTTCCCCTACACCTTC.